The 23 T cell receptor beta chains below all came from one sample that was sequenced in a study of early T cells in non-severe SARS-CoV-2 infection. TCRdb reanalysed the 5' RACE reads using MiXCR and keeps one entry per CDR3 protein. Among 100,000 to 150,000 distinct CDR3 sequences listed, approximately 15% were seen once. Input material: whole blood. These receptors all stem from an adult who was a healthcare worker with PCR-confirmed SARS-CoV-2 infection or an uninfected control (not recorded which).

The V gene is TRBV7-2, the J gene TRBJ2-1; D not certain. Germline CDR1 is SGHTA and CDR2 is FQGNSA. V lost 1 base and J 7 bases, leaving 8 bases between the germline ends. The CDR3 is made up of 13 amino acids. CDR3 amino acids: CASSLGSVNEQFF. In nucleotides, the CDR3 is TGTGCCAGCAGCTTAGGAAGCGTTAATGAGCAGTTCTTC.

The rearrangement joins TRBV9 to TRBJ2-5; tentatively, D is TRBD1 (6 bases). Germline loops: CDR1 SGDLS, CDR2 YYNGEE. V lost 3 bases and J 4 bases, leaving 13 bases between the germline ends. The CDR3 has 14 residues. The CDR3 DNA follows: TGTGCCAGCAGCGCAGGGGTTGTAGGAGAGACCCAGTACTTC. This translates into CASSAGVVGETQYF.

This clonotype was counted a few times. CDR3: CASSPGRASEGYTF. The CDR3 DNA is TGCGCCAGCAGCCCGGGACGGGCCTCGGAGGGCTACACCTTC. This rearrangement joins TRBV5-1 to TRBJ1-2, with D tentatively TRBD1 (5 bases). V shed 4 bases and J shed 8 bases, with 18 bases lying between them. Germline CDR1 reads SGHRS; CDR2 reads YFSETQ. The CDR3 loop spans 14 amino acids.

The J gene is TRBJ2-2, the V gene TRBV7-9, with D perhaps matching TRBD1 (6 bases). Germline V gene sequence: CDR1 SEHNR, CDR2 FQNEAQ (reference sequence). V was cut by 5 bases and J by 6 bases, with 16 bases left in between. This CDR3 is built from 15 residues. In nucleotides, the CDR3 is TGTGCCAGCAGCCGAATTGGACAGTCGTCCGGGGAGCTGTTTTTT. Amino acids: CASSRIGQSSGELFF.

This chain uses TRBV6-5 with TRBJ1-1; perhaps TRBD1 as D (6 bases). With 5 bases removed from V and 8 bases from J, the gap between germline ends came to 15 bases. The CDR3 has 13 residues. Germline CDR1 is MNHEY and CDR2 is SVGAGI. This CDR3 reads CASSIQGFGEAFF. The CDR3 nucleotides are TGTGCCAGCAGTATACAGGGATTTGGCGAAGCTTTCTTT.

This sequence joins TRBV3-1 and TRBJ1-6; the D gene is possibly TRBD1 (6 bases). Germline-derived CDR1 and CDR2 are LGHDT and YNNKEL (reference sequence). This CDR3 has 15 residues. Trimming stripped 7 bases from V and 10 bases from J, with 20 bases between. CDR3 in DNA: TGTGCCAGCAAAAGGGACACTCGAGGGTCCTCACCCCTCCACTTT. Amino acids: CASKRDTRGSSPLHF.

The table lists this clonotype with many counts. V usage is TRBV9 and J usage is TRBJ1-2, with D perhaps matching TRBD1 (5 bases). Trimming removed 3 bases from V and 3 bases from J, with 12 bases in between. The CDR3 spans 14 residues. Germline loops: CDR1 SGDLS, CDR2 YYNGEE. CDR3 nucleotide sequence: TGTGCCAGCAGCGGATTCGGACACTACTATGGCTACACCTTC. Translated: CASSGFGHYYGYTF.

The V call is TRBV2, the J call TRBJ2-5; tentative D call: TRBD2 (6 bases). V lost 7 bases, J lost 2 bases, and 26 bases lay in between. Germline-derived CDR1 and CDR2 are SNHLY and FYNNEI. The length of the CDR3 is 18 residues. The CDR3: CASTRTLSRGTSQETQYF. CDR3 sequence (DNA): TGTGCCAGCACCCGTACTCTTTCACGGGGGACCTCACAAGAGACCCAGTACTTC.

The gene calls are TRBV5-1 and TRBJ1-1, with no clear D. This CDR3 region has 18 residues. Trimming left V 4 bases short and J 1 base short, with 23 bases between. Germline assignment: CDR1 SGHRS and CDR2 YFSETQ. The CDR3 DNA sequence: TGCGCCAGCAGCCCGCGATTATCTTCTAAAACCAGGAACACTGAAGCTTTCTTT. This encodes CASSPRLSSKTRNTEAFF.

CDR3 residues: CAGGQPGYTF. DNA of the CDR3: TGTGCCGGGGGACAGCCTGGCTACACCTTC. The chain employs TRBV7-9 and TRBJ1-2; 7 nucleotides match TRBD1. Germline V gene lookup returns CDR1 SEHNR and CDR2 FQNEAQ (reference sequence). Trimming took 11 bases from V and 7 from J; bases not matched to a gene: 4. The CDR3 is 10 amino acids.

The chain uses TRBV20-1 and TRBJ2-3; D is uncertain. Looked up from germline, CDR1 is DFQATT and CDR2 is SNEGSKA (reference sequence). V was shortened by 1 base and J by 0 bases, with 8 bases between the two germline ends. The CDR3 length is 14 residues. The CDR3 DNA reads TGCAGTGCTAGAGGGAAAACTAGCACAGATACGCAGTATTTT. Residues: CSARGKTSTDTQYF.

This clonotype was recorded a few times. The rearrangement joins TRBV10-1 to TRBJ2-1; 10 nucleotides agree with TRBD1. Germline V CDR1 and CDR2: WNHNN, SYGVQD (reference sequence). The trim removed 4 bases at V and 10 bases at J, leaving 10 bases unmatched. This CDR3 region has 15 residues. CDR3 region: CASSGYETGGKEQFF. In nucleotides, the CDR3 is TGCGCCAGCAGTGGGTATGAGACAGGGGGCAAAGAGCAGTTCTTC.

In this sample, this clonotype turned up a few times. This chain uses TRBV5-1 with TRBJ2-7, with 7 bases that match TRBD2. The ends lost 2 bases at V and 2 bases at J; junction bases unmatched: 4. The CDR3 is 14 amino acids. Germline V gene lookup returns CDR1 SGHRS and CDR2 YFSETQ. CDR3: CASSLSSGPYEQYF. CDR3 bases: TGCGCCAGCAGCTTATCTAGCGGTCCCTACGAGCAGTACTTC.

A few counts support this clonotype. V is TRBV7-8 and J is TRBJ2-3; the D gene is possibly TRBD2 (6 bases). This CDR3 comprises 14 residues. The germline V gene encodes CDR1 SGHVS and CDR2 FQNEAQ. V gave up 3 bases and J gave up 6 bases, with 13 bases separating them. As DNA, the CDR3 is TGTGCCAGCAGCTTTGTCCTCGGAGGGGATACGCAGTATTTT. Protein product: CASSFVLGGDTQYF. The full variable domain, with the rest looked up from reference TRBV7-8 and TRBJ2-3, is GAGVSQSPRYKVAKRGQDVALRCDPISGHVSLFWYQQALGQGPEFLTYFQNEAQLDKSGLPSDRFFAERPEGSVSTLKIQRTQQEDSAVYLCASSFVLGGDTQYFGPGTRLTVL.

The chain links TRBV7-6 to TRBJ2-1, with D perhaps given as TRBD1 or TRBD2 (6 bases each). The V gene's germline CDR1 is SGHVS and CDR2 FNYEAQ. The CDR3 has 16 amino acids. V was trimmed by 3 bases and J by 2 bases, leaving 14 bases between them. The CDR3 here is CASSFAGTGTYNEQFF. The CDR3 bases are TGTGCCAGCAGCTTTGCGGGAACAGGGACCTACAATGAGCAGTTCTTC.

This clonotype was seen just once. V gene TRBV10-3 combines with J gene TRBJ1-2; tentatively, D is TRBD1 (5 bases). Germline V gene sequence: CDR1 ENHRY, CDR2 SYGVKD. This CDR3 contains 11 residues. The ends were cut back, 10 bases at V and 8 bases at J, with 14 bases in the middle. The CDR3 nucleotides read TGTGCCACCCGAGGGACCTCCGGCTACACCTTC. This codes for CATRGTSGYTF.

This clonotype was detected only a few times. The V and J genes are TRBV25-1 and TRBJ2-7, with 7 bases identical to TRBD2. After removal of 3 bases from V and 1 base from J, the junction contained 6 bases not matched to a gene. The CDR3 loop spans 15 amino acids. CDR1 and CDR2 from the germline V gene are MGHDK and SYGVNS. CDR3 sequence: CASSDTRGGSYEQYF. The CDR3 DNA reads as TGTGCCAGCAGTGATACCCGCGGGGGATCCTACGAGCAGTACTTC.

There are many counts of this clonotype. The CDR3 region has the DNA TGCGCCAGCAGCCAACCCAATTCAGGGATGGGTATCTACGAGCAGTACTTC. Its translation is CASSQPNSGMGIYEQYF. The genes are TRBV4-1 and TRBJ2-7; TRBD1 is a possible D gene (5 bases). The length of the CDR3 is 17 residues. The V gene's germline CDR1 is MGHRA and CDR2 YSYEKL. V lost 2 bases to trimming and J lost 3 bases, with 20 bases between them.

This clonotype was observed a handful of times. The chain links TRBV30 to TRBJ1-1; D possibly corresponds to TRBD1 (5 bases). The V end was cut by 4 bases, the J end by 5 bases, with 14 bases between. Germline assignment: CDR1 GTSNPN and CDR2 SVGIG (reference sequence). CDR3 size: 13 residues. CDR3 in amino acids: CAWTGSGGTEAFF. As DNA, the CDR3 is TGTGCCTGGACAGGGAGTGGAGGAACTGAAGCTTTCTTT.

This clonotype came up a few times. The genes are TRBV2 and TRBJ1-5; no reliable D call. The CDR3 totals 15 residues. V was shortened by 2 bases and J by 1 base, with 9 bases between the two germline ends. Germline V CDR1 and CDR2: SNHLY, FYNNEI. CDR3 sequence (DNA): TGTGCCAGCAGTGAATTATTATCCAGCAATCAGCCCCAGCATTTT. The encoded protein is CASSELLSSNQPQHF.

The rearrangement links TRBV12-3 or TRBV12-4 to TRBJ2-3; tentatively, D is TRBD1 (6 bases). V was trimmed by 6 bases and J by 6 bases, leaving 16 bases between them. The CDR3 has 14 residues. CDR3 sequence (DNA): TGTGCCAGCAGACTGGACAGCCCGGGGGATACGCAGTATTTT. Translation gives CASRLDSPGDTQYF.

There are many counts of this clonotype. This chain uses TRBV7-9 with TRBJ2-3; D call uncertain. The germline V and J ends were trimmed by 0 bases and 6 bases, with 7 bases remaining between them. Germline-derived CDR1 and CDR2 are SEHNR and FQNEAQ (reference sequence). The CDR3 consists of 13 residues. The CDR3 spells CASSLAAGDTQYF. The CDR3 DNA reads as TGTGCCAGCAGCTTAGCGGCCGGGGATACGCAGTATTTT.

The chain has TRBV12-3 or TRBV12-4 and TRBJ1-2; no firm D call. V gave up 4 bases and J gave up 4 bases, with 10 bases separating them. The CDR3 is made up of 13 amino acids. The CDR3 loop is CASSYQVAYGYTF. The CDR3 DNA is TGTGCCAGCAGTTATCAGGTTGCCTATGGCTACACCTTC.